A single sample is the source of the 9 T cell receptor beta chains below, sequenced in a study of a mutant IDH1 vaccine in newly diagnosed glioma. Sequencing was performed with immunoSEQ multiplex PCR; in TCRdb, only in-frame clones are kept and a portion is missing. Of around 60,000 clones in the sample, around 91% are singletons; the top ten hold approximately 1.9%. Their antigens are not known. As to time point: week 11, during vaccination. Topical imiquimod was applied with each vaccine dose, which held 300 ug of mutant IDH1 20-mer peptide. Sequenced here: PBMCs, sampled from a glioma patient whose treatment included an IDH1 peptide vaccine. The receptors here all came from a man in his forties with glioma.

A single count supports this clone. The chain carries TRBV19 and TRBJ1-4; D is ambiguous. The V end lost 2 bases, the J end lost 8 bases, and 9 bases lay between the germline ends. The germline V gene encodes CDR1 LNHDA and CDR2 SQIVND (reference sequence). The CDR3 is 13 residues long. In DNA, the CDR3 is TGTGCCAGTAGTATAAATCGGGAGGAAAAACTGTTTTTT. This sequence encodes CASSINREEKLFF.

V and J are TRBV7-6 and TRBJ2-5, with D hard to call. The end of the DNA fits TRBJ2-7 better, so the J call may be wrong. Germline lookup yields CDR1 SGHVS and CDR2 FNYEAQ. The CDR3 is 15 amino acids. The CDR3 loop reads CASSSAYDPSYEQYF. The CDR3 DNA follows: TGTGCCAGCAGCTCCGCCTACGATCCCTCCTACGAGCAGTACTTC.

The V gene is TRBV13, the J gene TRBJ2-1; D not certain. The ends were cut back, 7 bases at V and 10 bases at J, with 14 bases in the middle. This CDR3 has 12 amino acids. Germline CDR1 reads PRHDT; CDR2 reads FYEKMQ (reference sequence). CDR3 sequence (DNA): TGTGCCAGCATACTCCGAAATAGGGAGCAGTTCTTC. Amino acids: CASILRNREQFF.

The chain combines TRBV30 with TRBJ2-4; D uncertain. The germline V gene encodes CDR1 GTSNPN and CDR2 SVGIG (reference sequence). The CDR3 length is 12 residues. Trimming took 4 bases from V and 7 from J, leaving 11 bases between them. In nucleotides, the CDR3 is TGTGCCTGGAAACCTGTGTTGAACATTCAGTACTTC. Translated, it gives CAWKPVLNIQYF.

J is TRBJ2-7 and V is TRBV4-1; D is unclear. V lost 0 bases and J lost 3, with 12 bases in between. The CDR3 totals 15 residues. Germline loops: CDR1 MGHRA, CDR2 YSYEKL. CDR3 nucleotides: TGCGCCAGCAGCCAAGACACCCCCGCCCACTACGAGCAGTACTTC. Encoded protein: CASSQDTPAHYEQYF.

V gene TRBV5-1 combines with J gene TRBJ1-1, with 7 bases that match TRBD1. Germline values: CDR1 SGHRS, CDR2 YFSETQ. The V segment lost 4 bases and the J segment 3 bases; nucleotides outside the gene matches: 9. The CDR3 covers 15 residues. The CDR3 DNA sequence: TGCGCCAGCAGCGCCCGACAGGGTTACGACACTGAAGCTTTCTTT. Protein sequence: CASSARQGYDTEAFF.

This clone was observed a single time. The rearrangement joins TRBV18 to TRBJ2-7; D gene ambiguous. This CDR3 has 13 residues. Germline V gene data show CDR1 as KGHSH and CDR2 as LQKENI. Trimming cost V 3 bases and J 0 bases, with 6 bases left between them. The CDR3 DNA reads TGTGCCAGCTCACCCTCGAGCTCCTACGAGCAGTACTTC. It translates to CASSPSSSYEQYF.

The CDR3 nucleotides are TGTGCCAGCTCTCCGGGACAGGATAATGAAAAACTGTTTTTT. Amino acid sequence: CASSPGQDNEKLFF. The chain joins TRBV18 to TRBJ1-4; TRBD1 matches at 8 bases. J lost 4 bases, V lost 6 bases, and 4 bases had no gene match. The CDR3 consists of 14 residues. Germline V gives CDR1 KGHSH, CDR2 LQKENI.

The J gene is TRBJ1-2, the V gene TRBV28, with 9 bases identical to TRBD1. This CDR3 is 15 amino acids long. The J segment lost 4 bases and the V segment lost 6 bases, leaving 9 bases of the junction unmatched. Germline CDR1 MDHEN, CDR2 SYDVKM. The CDR3, as DNA: TGTGCCAGCAGGACCCCGGGACAGGGTACCTATGGCTACACCTTC. This encodes CASRTPGQGTYGYTF.